This T cell receptor beta chain stems from a study of T cells after yellow fever vaccination. Study-wide context: Preparing low-cell-number fractions relied on SMART-Seq v4 Ultra Low Input. Broader study findings: A small proportion of clonotypes was detected in both the CD4 and CD8 compartments. Though it reached lower strength, the secondary response hit its peak faster, day 5 versus 15.

This CDR3 is 14 amino acids long. Trimming removed 6 bases from V and 3 bases from J; junction bases left unmatched: 2. The germline V gene encodes CDR1 MNHEY and CDR2 SMNVEV (reference sequence). This clonotype was found a few times. Its antigen is as yet unknown. By 5'RACE template switching, TCR cDNA was produced, with a universal primer site and UMIs added in the process. MiXCR, run by TCRdb on the 5' RACE reads, gives a single entry per CDR3 protein. The data contain hundreds of thousands of distinct CDR3 sequences, under 15% of them singletons. The TCR sequence derives from a man aged 18 to 29 who received the YFV17D yellow fever vaccine. This rearrangement joins TRBV27 to TRBJ2-7; 13 nucleotides align to TRBD2. This sample comprised CD4+ T cells sorted from PBMCs, obtained 15 days after the yellow fever booster vaccination. The CDR3 DNA is TGTGCCAGCAGGGGACTAGCGGGGTTCTACGAGCAGTACTTC. This translates into CASRGLAGFYEQYF.